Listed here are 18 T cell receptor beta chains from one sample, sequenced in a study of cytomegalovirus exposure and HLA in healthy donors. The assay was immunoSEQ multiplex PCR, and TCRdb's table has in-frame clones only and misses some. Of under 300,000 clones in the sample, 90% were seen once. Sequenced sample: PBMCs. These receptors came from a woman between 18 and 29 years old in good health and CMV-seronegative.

The CDR3 DNA is TGTGCCAGCAGCTTGGGCATTGGACAGGGGGCGGAAGGCTACACCTTC. As protein: CASSLGIGQGAEGYTF. The rearrangement links TRBV7-9 to TRBJ1-2; TRBD1 agrees at 11 bases. The CDR3 runs to 16 residues. V gave up 3 bases and J gave up 8 bases; unmatched junction bases: 11. CDR1 is SEHNR, CDR2 FQNEAQ, per germline (reference sequence).

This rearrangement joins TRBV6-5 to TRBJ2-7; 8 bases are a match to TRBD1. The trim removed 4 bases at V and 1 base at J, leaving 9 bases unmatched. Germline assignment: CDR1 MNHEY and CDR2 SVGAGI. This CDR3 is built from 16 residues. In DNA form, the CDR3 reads TGTGCCAGCAGTTTGGGGGGACAGGCGTCTTCCTACGAGCAGTACGTC. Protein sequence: CASSLGGQASSYEQYV.

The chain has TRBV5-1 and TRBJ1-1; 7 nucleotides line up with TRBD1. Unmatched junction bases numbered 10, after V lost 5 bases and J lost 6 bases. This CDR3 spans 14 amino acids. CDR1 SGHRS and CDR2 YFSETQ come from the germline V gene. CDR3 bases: TGCGCCAGCAGGACGGAGACAGGGTTAGCTGAAGCTTTCTTT. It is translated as CASRTETGLAEAFF.

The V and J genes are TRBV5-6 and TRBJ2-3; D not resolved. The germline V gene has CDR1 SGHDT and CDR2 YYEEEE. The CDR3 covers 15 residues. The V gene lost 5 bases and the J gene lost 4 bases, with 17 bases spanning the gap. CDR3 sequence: CASSPLRLGADTQYF. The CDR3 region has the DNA TGTGCCAGCAGTCCACTGAGACTCGGCGCAGATACGCAGTATTTT.

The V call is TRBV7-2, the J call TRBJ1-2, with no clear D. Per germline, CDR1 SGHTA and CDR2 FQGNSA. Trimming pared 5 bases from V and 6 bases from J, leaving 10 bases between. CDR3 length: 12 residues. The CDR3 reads CASSIYGDGYTF. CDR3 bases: TGTGCCAGCAGCATATACGGGGATGGCTACACCTTC.

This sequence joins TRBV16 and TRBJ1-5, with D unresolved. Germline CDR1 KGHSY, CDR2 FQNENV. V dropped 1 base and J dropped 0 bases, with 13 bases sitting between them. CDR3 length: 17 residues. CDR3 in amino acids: CASSQFGVGSSNQPQHF. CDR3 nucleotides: TGTGCCAGCAGCCAATTCGGGGTTGGGAGTAGCAATCAGCCCCAGCATTTT.

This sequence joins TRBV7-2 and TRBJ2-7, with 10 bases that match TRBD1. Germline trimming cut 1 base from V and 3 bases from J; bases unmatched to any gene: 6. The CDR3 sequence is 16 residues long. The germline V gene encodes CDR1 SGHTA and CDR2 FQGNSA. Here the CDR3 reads CASSLVVTGGVYEQYF. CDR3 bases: TGTGCCAGCAGCTTAGTGGTGACAGGGGGCGTCTACGAGCAGTACTTC.

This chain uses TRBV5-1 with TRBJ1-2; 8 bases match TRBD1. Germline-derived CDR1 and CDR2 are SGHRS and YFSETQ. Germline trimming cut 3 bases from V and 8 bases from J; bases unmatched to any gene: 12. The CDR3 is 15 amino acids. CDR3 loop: CASSYPDRGGGGYTF. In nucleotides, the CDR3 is TGCGCCAGCAGCTATCCCGACAGGGGAGGTGGCGGCTACACCTTC. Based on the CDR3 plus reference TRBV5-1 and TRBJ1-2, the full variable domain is KAGVTQTPRYLIKTRGQQVTLSCSPISGHRSVSWYQQTPGQGLQFLFEYFSETQRNKGNFPGRFSGRQFSNSRSEMNVSTLELGDSALYLCASSYPDRGGGGYTFGSGTRLTVV.

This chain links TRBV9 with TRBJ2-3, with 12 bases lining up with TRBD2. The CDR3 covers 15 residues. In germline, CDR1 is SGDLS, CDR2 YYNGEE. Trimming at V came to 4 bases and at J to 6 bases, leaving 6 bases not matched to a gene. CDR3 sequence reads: CASSSSGGASDTQYF. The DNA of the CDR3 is TGTGCCAGCAGCTCTAGCGGGGGGGCCTCTGATACGCAGTATTTT.

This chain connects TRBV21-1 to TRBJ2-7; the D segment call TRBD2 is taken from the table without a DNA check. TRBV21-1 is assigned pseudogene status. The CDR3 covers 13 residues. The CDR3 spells CASSYRLAGEQYV. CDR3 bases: TGTGCCAGCAGCTACCGACTAGCGGGGGAGCAGTACGTC.

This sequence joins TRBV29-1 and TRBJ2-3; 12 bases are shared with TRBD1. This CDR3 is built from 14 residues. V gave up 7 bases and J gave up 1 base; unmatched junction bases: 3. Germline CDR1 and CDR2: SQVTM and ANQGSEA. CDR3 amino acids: CSAGQGAGTDTQYF. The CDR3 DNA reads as TGCAGCGCGGGACAGGGGGCCGGCACAGATACGCAGTATTTT.

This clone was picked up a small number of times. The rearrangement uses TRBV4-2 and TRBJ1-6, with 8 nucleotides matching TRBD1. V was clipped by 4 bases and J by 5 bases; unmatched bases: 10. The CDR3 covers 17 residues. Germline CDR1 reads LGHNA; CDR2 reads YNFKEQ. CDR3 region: CASSRAGGAKDNSPLHF. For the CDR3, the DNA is TGTGCCAGCAGCCGAGCAGGGGGCGCTAAGGATAATTCACCCCTCCACTTT.

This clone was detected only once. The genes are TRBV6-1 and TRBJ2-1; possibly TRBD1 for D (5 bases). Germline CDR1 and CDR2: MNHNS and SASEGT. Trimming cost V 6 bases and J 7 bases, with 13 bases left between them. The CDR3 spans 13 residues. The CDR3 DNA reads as TGTGCCAGCAGCGCCCAGGGTGCGAATGAGCAGTTCTTC. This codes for CASSAQGANEQFF.

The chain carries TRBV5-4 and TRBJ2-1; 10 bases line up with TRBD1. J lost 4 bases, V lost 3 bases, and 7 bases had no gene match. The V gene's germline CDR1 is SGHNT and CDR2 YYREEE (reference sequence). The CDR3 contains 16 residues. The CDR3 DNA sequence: TGTGCCAGCAGCTCCATCGGACAGGGGGATTACAATGAGCAGTTCTTC. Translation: CASSSIGQGDYNEQFF.

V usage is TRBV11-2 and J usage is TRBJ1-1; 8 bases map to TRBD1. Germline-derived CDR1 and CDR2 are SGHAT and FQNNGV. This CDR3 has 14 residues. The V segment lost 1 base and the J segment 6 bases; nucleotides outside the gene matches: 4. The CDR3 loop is CASSLGQGTAEAFF. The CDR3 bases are TGTGCCAGCAGCTTAGGACAGGGGACCGCTGAAGCTTTCTTT.

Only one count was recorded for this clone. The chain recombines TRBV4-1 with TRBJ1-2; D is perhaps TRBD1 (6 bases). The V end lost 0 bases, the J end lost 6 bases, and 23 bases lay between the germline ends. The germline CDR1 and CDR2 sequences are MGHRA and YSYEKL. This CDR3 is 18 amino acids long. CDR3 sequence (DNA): TGCGCCAGCAGCCAAGATTATAGGCCTATGGGGGCTTCGGATGGCTACACCTTC. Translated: CASSQDYRPMGASDGYTF.

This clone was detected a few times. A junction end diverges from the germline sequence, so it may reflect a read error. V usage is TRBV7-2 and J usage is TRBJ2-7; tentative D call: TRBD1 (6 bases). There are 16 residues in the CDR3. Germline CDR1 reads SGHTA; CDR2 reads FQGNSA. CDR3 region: CASSLDGPGVSFEQYF. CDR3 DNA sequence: TGTGCCAGCAGCTTAGACGGTCCAGGGGTTTCCTTCGAGCAGTACTTC.

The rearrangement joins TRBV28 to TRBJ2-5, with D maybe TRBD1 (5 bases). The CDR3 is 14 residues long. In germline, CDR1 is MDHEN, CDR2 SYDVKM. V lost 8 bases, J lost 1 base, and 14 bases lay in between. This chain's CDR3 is CASGGRARQETQYF. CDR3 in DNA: TGTGCCAGCGGTGGCAGGGCCCGCCAAGAGACCCAGTACTTC.